This entry lists 18 T cell receptor beta chains sequenced from one sample in a study of metastatic and nonmetastatic thyroid tumors. Prior to thyroid surgery, none of the patients had received any treatment. TCRdb reanalyzed the PCR reads via MiXCR. The sample records about 14,000 clones, around a third being singletons. The sample consisted of tumor tissue. The receptors come from a female donor with papillary thyroid cancer or a benign thyroid nodule (not recorded which). Some clones in this sample may be carry-over from other donors' samples.

This clone came up a few times. Here the CDR3 reads CSANSDRDLYEQYF. CDR3 DNA: TGCAGTGCTAACTCGGACAGGGACCTTTACGAGCAGTACTTC. The genes are TRBV20-1 and TRBJ2-7, with 8 bases matching TRBD1. V shed 4 bases and J 4 bases; nucleotides not matched to a gene: 9. The germline CDR1 and CDR2 sequences are DFQATT and SNEGSKA (reference sequence). This CDR3 spans 14 amino acids.

V and J are TRBV6-2 or TRBV6-3 and TRBJ2-1, with 7 bases identical to TRBD2. The V and J ends lost 2 bases and 2 bases, in that order; junction bases with no gene match: 3. CDR1 is MNHEY, CDR2 SVGEGT, per germline. The CDR3 runs 15 residues. The CDR3 protein is CASSYGGRAYNEQFF. The CDR3 nucleotides read TGTGCCAGCAGTTACGGAGGGAGGGCCTACAATGAGCAGTTCTTC.

About this clone itself: A much larger clone differs from this one at a single base, so this may be a read error. The CDR3 here is CASSQETGAWETQYF. Here the CDR3 DNA reads TGCGCCAGCAGCCAAGAGACAGGGGCGTGGGAGACCCAGTACTTC. The rearrangement uses TRBV4-1 and TRBJ2-5; 8 bases fit TRBD1. The CDR3 covers 15 residues. Unmatched junction bases numbered 5, after V lost 0 bases and J lost 5 bases. Germline V gene sequence: CDR1 MGHRA, CDR2 YSYEKL.

In this sample, this clone is large. Written as DNA, the CDR3 is TGTGCCAGCAGCCAAGAGGCCGGACAGAAGCCCCAGCATTTT. Translating gives CASSQEAGQKPQHF. The chain recombines TRBV4-2 with TRBJ1-5, with D possibly being TRBD1 (6 bases). Germline V gene lookup returns CDR1 LGHNA and CDR2 YNFKEQ. V lost 0 bases and J 8 bases, leaving 11 bases between the germline ends. CDR3 length: 14 amino acids.

The DNA of the CDR3 is TGTGCCAGCAGTTTAGGACAGGGAAAGGATACGCAGTATTTT. Its translation: CASSLGQGKDTQYF. The rearrangement uses TRBV28 and TRBJ2-3, with 8 bases aligning to TRBD1. Unmatched junction bases numbered 4, after V lost 2 bases and J lost 6 bases. The CDR3 consists of 14 residues. The germline V gene encodes CDR1 MDHEN and CDR2 SYDVKM.

The rearrangement joins TRBV5-1 to TRBJ1-6; D gene ambiguous. V was trimmed by 5 bases and J by 10 bases, leaving 10 bases between them. This CDR3 is built from 12 residues. Germline V gives CDR1 SGHRS, CDR2 YFSETQ. The CDR3 loop is CASRGGKSPLHF. CDR3 bases: TGCGCCAGCAGGGGAGGGAAGTCACCCCTCCACTTT.

In its sample, this clone is medium-sized. This chain connects TRBV18 to TRBJ1-2; 8 bases are a match to TRBD1. Germline CDR1 reads KGHSH; CDR2 reads LQKENI. V trimming: 2 bases; J trimming: 8 bases; junction bases outside the gene matches: 10. The CDR3 is made up of 15 amino acids. CDR3 bases: TGTGCCAGCTCACCAACTCTGACAGGGGACGACGGCTACACCTTC. Translation: CASSPTLTGDDGYTF. The variable domain in full, with the rest retrieved from reference TRBV18 and TRBJ1-2, is NAGVMQNPRHLVRRRGQEARLRCSPMKGHSHVYWYRQLPEEGLKFMVYLQKENIIDESGMPKERFSAEFPKEGPSILRIQQVVRGDSAAYFCASSPTLTGDDGYTFGSGTRLTVV.

The chain couples TRBV19 to TRBJ2-2, with 9 bases lining up with TRBD2. The CDR3 has 16 residues. The ends lost 7 bases at V and 7 bases at J; junction bases unmatched: 13. CDR1 is LNHDA and CDR2 is SQIVND in the germline V gene (reference sequence). CDR3 in DNA: TGTGCCAGTACCGCTCCGGGACTAGCTAGGGGCGGGGAGCTGTTTTTT. As protein: CASTAPGLARGGELFF.

By its share, this clone is medium-sized (0.01 to 0.1%). V gene TRBV20-1 combines with J gene TRBJ1-3; D is uncertain. The CDR3 is 13 residues long. From germline, CDR1 is DFQATT and CDR2 SNEGSKA (reference sequence). Trimming removed 2 bases from V and 1 base from J, with 6 bases in between. CDR3 sequence reads: CSARRESGNTIYF. The DNA of the CDR3 is TGCAGTGCTAGAAGGGAGTCTGGAAACACCATATATTTT.

The rearrangement joins TRBV5-1 to TRBJ1-2; no definite D call. CDR1 is SGHRS and CDR2 is YFSETQ in the germline V gene. The germline V and J ends were trimmed by 6 bases and 8 bases, with 20 bases remaining between them. The CDR3 length is 14 residues. The CDR3 spells CASTLDFREDGYTF. CDR3 nucleotide sequence: TGCGCCAGCACGTTGGACTTCCGGGAGGACGGCTACACCTTC.

The chain links TRBV5-1 to TRBJ1-1; tentative D call: TRBD1 (5 bases). This CDR3 region has 16 residues. V was shortened by 0 bases and J by 0 bases, with 12 bases between the two germline ends. Looked up from germline, CDR1 is SGHRS and CDR2 is YFSETQ. The CDR3 sequence: CASSLGLTGMNTEAFF. The CDR3 bases are TGCGCCAGCAGCTTGGGGCTAACAGGAATGAACACTGAAGCTTTCTTT.

On this clone itself: The final CDR3 position lacks the conserved phenylalanine or tryptophan, pointing to a likely read error. This chain links TRBV10-3 with TRBJ2-7, with 8 positions matching TRBD1. Per germline, CDR1 ENHRY and CDR2 SYGVKD. CDR3 size: 20 residues. With 4 bases clipped from V and 0 bases from J, the junction kept 20 bases outside the gene matches. CDR3 DNA: TGTGCCATCAGTGGAAAGGTTCGTGACTTGAGACAGGGGCCCTCCTACGAGCAGTACTGC. Translating gives CAISGKVRDLRQGPSYEQYC.

This clone was picked up many times. The chain links TRBV20-1 to TRBJ2-5; 8 positions match TRBD1. With 6 bases clipped from V and 5 bases from J, the junction kept 2 bases outside the gene matches. This CDR3 is 11 amino acids long. Per germline, CDR1 DFQATT and CDR2 SNEGSKA (reference sequence). This chain's CDR3 is CSADRGETQYF. The CDR3 DNA follows: TGCAGTGCCGACAGGGGCGAGACCCAGTACTTC.

V and J are TRBV18 and TRBJ2-1; possible D gene TRBD2, 6 bases. The CDR3 consists of 14 residues. Germline CDR1 reads KGHSH; CDR2 reads LQKENI. Trimming pared 3 bases from V and 5 bases from J, leaving 11 bases between. The CDR3, as DNA: TGTGCCAGCTCACCGCGGGACTGGGACAATGAGCAGTTCTTC. It codes for CASSPRDWDNEQFF. Based on the CDR3 plus reference TRBV18 and TRBJ2-1, the full variable domain is NAGVMQNPRHLVRRRGQEARLRCSPMKGHSHVYWYRQLPEEGLKFMVYLQKENIIDESGMPKERFSAEFPKEGPSILRIQQVVRGDSAAYFCASSPRDWDNEQFFGPGTRLTVL.

The rearrangement joins TRBV28 to TRBJ2-1, with TRBD1 matching over 9 bases. Germline-derived CDR1 and CDR2 are MDHEN and SYDVKM. Trimming removed 3 bases from V and 4 bases from J; junction bases left unmatched: 4. The CDR3 is made up of 15 amino acids. The DNA for the CDR3 is TGTGCCAGCAGTTTGGGACAGGGAGATTACAATGAGCAGTTCTTC. It translates to CASSLGQGDYNEQFF.

This clone was recorded a few times. The sample has other DNA sequences that encode this CDR3 too. The rearrangement uses TRBV19 and TRBJ2-2; D is possibly TRBD2 (6 bases). This CDR3 comprises 15 residues. The germline V and J ends were trimmed by 5 bases and 8 bases, with 18 bases remaining between them. Per germline, CDR1 LNHDA and CDR2 SQIVND (reference sequence). CDR3 sequence reads: CASSPPGGFPGELFF. CDR3 DNA sequence: TGTGCCAGTAGTCCTCCAGGAGGGTTTCCAGGGGAGCTGTTTTTT.

To note about this clone: Relative to the germline gene, one junction end is altered; a read error may explain this. The chain carries TRBV19 and TRBJ2-2; D gene uncertain. Germline V gene sequence: CDR1 LNHDA, CDR2 SQIVND (reference sequence). This CDR3 spans 19 amino acids. In nucleotides, the CDR3 is TGTGCCAGTACCACCGCCCGGTTAGTGGGCTGGGCCCCCACCGAGGAGCTGTTTTTT. Its translation is CASTTARLVGWAPTEELFF.

In this sample, this clone turned up a few times. The chain links TRBV6-1 to TRBJ2-7; 7 bases are a match to TRBD2. Losses at the gene ends were 6 bases for V and 7 bases for J; bases not matched to a gene: 9. This CDR3 comprises 13 residues. The germline CDR1 and CDR2 sequences are MNHNS and SASEGT. CDR3 sequence: CASSGGSVLEQYF. In DNA, the CDR3 is TGTGCCAGCAGCGGGGGGTCCGTCTTAGAGCAGTACTTC.